One TCR beta chain is described in this entry. Its cognate antigen is unknown. The authors incorporated unique molecular identifiers into the TCR beta cDNA libraries. TCRdb reprocessed the PCR reads via MiXCR and lists one record per CDR3 protein. The top ten clones hold around 10% of a sample with about 500,000 distinct CDR3 sequences, around 40% of them seen once. Germline V gene sequence: CDR1 ENHRY, CDR2 SYGVKD. Trimming took 6 bases from V and 2 from J, leaving 13 bases between them. The CDR3 has 14 amino acids. This record comes from a study of post-analysis software for immune sequencing data. Findings and caveats of the study: Patients showed TRBV5-6, TRBV5-1 and TRBV20-1 among five TRBV segments more frequent than in controls.

The specimen was blood. The chain employs TRBV10-3 and TRBJ2-5; D not certain. This TCR came from a girl aged 5-17 years with multiple sclerosis. The CDR3 region is CAISIPDGQETQYF. The DNA for the CDR3 is TGTGCCATCAGCATCCCCGACGGACAAGAGACCCAGTACTTC.